The 5 T cell receptor beta chains given below trace back to one sample, sequenced in a study of cytomegalovirus exposure and HLA in healthy donors. Generated by immunoSEQ multiplex PCR, the TCRdb table keeps only in-frame clones and is missing some. The table records some 170,000 clones, 70% to 90% of them present only once. Source material: PBMCs. The receptors derive from a man under 40 in good health and CMV-seropositive.

The sample holds a few counts of this clone. The chain links TRBV25-1 to TRBJ1-1; no reliable D call. Trimming took off 10 bases at V and 1 base at J, with 7 bases between the two ends. Germline V lookup: CDR1 MGHDK, CDR2 SYGVNS. CDR3 length equals 11 residues. CDR3 sequence reads: CATTRNTEAFF. In DNA form, the CDR3 reads TGTGCCACCACACGGAACACTGAAGCTTTCTTT.

This chain links TRBV18 with TRBJ2-7, with 8 bases aligning to TRBD2. Per germline, CDR1 KGHSH and CDR2 LQKENI. V shed 2 bases and J 5 bases; nucleotides not matched to a gene: 11. CDR3 length: 16 amino acids. CDR3 residues: CASSPRSGLGADEQYF. The CDR3, as DNA: TGTGCCAGCTCACCAAGATCGGGACTAGGGGCCGACGAGCAGTACTTC.

The chain links TRBV7-2 to TRBJ2-7, with 8 bases aligning to TRBD1. The CDR3 totals 14 residues. Per germline, CDR1 SGHTA and CDR2 FQGNSA. The junction had 3 bases not matched to a gene; V was cut back by 5 bases and J by 0 bases. The CDR3 reads CASSPGQASYEQYF. Here the CDR3 DNA reads TGTGCCAGCAGCCCGGGACAGGCCTCCTACGAGCAGTACTTC.

The CDR3 DNA reads as TGTGCCAGCTGGATGACAGGGATCCCAGATACGCAGTATTTT. Translated: CASWMTGIPDTQYF. The chain joins TRBV18 to TRBJ2-3, with 7 nucleotides matching TRBD1. Germline lookup yields CDR1 KGHSH and CDR2 LQKENI. This CDR3 contains 14 residues. Trimming cost V 7 bases and J 4 bases; bases outside gene matches: 8.

The rearrangement uses TRBV13 and TRBJ1-2, with unresolved D. Per the germline V gene, CDR1 is PRHDT and CDR2 is FYEKMQ (reference sequence). The CDR3 is 17 residues long. Trimming removed 1 base at V and 2 bases at J, with 17 bases between. CDR3 DNA sequence: TGTGCCAGCAGCTTAGTCAAACTCGGACTCCGAAACTATGGCTACACCTTC. Residues: CASSLVKLGLRNYGYTF.